This T cell receptor (beta chain) is drawn from a study of shared clonotypes between healthy human individuals. To note about this clone: Other DNA sequences in the sample encode the same CDR3.

The method was immunoSEQ multiplex PCR; TCRdb's version includes in-frame clones alone and lacks a portion of them. Among 1 million to 1.3 million clones listed, 75% to 85% were seen once. The CDR3 contains 15 residues. After removal of 5 bases from V and 0 bases from J, the junction contained 4 bases not matched to a gene. In germline, CDR1 is MDHEN, CDR2 SYDVKM. This chain uses TRBV28 with TRBJ1-3, with 7 bases aligning to TRBD1. Material for sequencing was memory CD4+ T cells from PBMCs. As to subset: CD45RA-negative fraction. This TCR derives from a young man in good health. Some clones in this sample may be carry-over from other donors' samples. The CDR3 loop is CASSRTGLSGNTIYF. CDR3 in DNA: TGTGCCAGCAGTCGGACAGGACTCTCTGGAAACACCATATATTTT.